A selection of T cell receptor beta chains follows, all from one sample in a study of blood T cell repertoires in COVID-19. TCRdb's table, derived via immunoSEQ multiplex PCR, lists solely in-frame clones and lacks some. The table records roughly 230,000 clones, about 86% of them present only once. The sequencing input was PBMCs or T cells enriched from blood (not recorded which). The receptors were gathered from a man aged 50 to 60 who had recovered from COVID-19. Each CDR3 is given with its conserved first and last residue. D genes are given only for firm matches. Clone size is shown for a subset of rows, as once, few, many or a class of expanded clone.

J gene,D gene,clone size,V gene,CDR3 protein,CDR3 DNA
TRBJ2-5,.,.,TRBV28,CASSEQETQYF,TGTGCCAGCAGCGAGCAAGAGACCCAGTACTTC
TRBJ2-3,TRBD2,few,TRBV5-4,CASSFSSGGTDTQYF,TGTGCCAGCAGCTTTTCGAGCGGGGGCACAGATACGCAGTATTTT
TRBJ2-3,TRBD2,.,TRBV7-3,CASSPTSGSTDTQYF,TGTGCCAGCAGTCCGACTAGCGGGAGCACAGATACGCAGTATTTT
TRBJ2-5,TRBD2,.,TRBV15,CATALSGSYQETQYF,TGTGCCACCGCATTAAGCGGGAGTTACCAAGAGACCCAGTACTTC
TRBJ2-7,TRBD2,.,TRBV2,CASRPSSGHSYEQYF,TGTGCCAGCAGGCCCTCTAGCGGCCACTCCTACGAGCAGTACTTC
TRBJ1-1,TRBD1,once,TRBV30,CAWSVSGTDNTEAFF,TGTGCCTGGAGTGTATCCGGGACAGATAACACTGAAGCTTTCTTT
TRBJ1-6,.,.,TRBV12-3/TRBV12-4,CASAVNSPLHF,TGTGCCAGCGCAGTAAATTCACCCCTCCACTTT
TRBJ1-3,.,.,TRBV7-2,CASSLRTVRGNTIYF,TGTGCCAGCAGCCTGCGGACAGTTCGTGGAAACACCATATATTTT
TRBJ1-6,.,.,TRBV9,CASSPQDSGNSPLHF,TGTGCCAGCAGCCCTCAGGACAGTGGTAATTCACCCCTCCACTTT
TRBJ2-7,.,.,TRBV19,CASSGETTYEQYF,TGTGCCAGTTCAGGGGAAACCACCTACGAGCAGTACTTC
TRBJ2-7,TRBD2,.,TRBV6-5,CASSSRTSGRRYEQYF,TGTGCCAGCAGTTCCCGGACTAGCGGGAGAAGGTACGAGCAGTACTTC
TRBJ2-3,TRBD2,.,TRBV9,CASSVTAGAGDTQYF,TGTGCCAGCAGCGTAACGGCGGGAGCGGGAGATACGCAGTATTTT
TRBJ1-6,.,.,TRBV11-2,CASSLGGSPLHF,TGTGCCAGCAGCTTAGGAGGTTCACCCCTCCACTTT
TRBJ2-1,TRBD2,once,TRBV27,CASRTTSELMGQFF,TGTGCCAGCAGAACGACTAGCGAGCTCATGGGGCAGTTCTTC
TRBJ1-1,.,few,TRBV29-1,CSVIRDNMNTEAFF,TGCAGCGTCATCCGGGACAACATGAACACTGAAGCTTTCTTT
TRBJ1-1,TRBD1,.,TRBV18,CASSGTGGATEAFF,TGTGCCAGCTCCGGGACAGGGGGAGCAACTGAAGCTTTCTTT
TRBJ2-7,TRBD2,.,TRBV5-1,CASSLDSGRAQEQYF,TGCGCCAGCAGCTTGGATAGCGGGAGGGCCCAAGAGCAGTACTTC
TRBJ2-3,TRBD1,few,TRBV3-1/TRBV3-2,CASSQTGGGTDTQYF,TGTGCCAGCAGTCAGACAGGGGGCGGGACAGATACGCAGTATTTT
TRBJ1-1,.,.,TRBV24-1,CATSAGVGGGSTEAFF,TGTGCCACCAGTGCCGGGGTTGGGGGGGGGAGCACTGAAGCTTTCTTT
TRBJ2-1,TRBD1,.,TRBV6-5,CASSYYSPGQGKQFF,TGTGCCAGCAGTTACTACAGCCCGGGACAGGGCAAGCAGTTCTTC
TRBJ1-1,TRBD1,.,TRBV5-8,CASSHTGGGTEAFF,TGTGCCAGCAGCCATACAGGGGGCGGCACTGAAGCTTTCTTT
TRBJ1-5,.,.,TRBV7-9,CASSRGLDQPQHF,TGTGCCAGCAGCCGAGGGTTGGATCAGCCCCAGCATTTT
TRBJ1-2,.,few,TRBV28,CASSLQDSMAGNYGYTF,TGTGCCAGCAGTTTACAAGATTCGATGGCCGGGAACTATGGCTACACCTTC
TRBJ2-3,TRBD2,.,TRBV6-6,CASSRRRSGLAGGATDTQYF,TGTGCCAGCAGTCGTCGTCGGTCGGGACTAGCGGGTGGTGCCACAGATACGCAGTATTTT
TRBJ1-6,.,.,TRBV11-2,CASSRQNLYYNSPLHF,TGTGCCAGCAGTCGACAGAACCTGTATTATAATTCACCCCTCCACTTT
TRBJ1-5,.,.,TRBV19,CASGRVPRDQPQHF,TGTGCCAGTGGCCGGGTTCCTCGCGATCAGCCCCAGCATTTT
TRBJ2-7,.,.,TRBV6-1,CASSDRAFHEQYF,TGTGCCAGCAGTGACAGGGCTTTTCACGAGCAGTACTTC
TRBJ2-3,TRBD2,once,TRBV27,CASSLFRLAGSDTQYF,TGTGCCAGCAGTTTATTCCGACTAGCGGGGTCAGATACGCAGTATTTT
TRBJ2-7,.,.,TRBV7-2,CASSLAGRGEIERSYEQYF,TGTGCCAGCAGCTTAGCAGGCAGGGGCGAAATAGAGAGGTCCTACGAGCAGTACTTC